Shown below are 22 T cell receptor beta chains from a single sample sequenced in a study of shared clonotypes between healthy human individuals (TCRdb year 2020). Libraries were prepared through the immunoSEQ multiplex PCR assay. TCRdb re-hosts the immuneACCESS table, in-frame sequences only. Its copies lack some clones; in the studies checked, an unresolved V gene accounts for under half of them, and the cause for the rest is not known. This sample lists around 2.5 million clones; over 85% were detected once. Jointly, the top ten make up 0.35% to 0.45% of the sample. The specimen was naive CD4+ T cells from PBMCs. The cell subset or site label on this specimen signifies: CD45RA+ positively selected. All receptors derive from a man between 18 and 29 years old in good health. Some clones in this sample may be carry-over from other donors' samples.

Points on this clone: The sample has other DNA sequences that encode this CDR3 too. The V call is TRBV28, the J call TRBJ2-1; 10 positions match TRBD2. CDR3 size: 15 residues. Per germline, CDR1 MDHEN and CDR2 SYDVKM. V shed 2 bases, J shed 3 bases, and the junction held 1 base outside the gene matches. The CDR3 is CASSLVAGGYNEQFF. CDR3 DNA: TGTGCCAGCAGTTTAGTAGCGGGGGGCTACAATGAGCAGTTCTTC.

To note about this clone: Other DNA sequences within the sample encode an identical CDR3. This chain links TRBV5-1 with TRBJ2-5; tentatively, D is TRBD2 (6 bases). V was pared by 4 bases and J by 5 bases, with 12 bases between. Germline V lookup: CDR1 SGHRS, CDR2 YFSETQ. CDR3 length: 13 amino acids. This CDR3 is CASSLGAGETQYF. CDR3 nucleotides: TGCGCCAGCAGCCTAGGGGCGGGGGAGACCCAGTACTTC.

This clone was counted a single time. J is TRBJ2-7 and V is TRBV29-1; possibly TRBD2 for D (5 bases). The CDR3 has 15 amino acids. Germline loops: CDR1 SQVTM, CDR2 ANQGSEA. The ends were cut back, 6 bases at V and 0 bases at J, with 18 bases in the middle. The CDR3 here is CSVEVWATSSYEQYF. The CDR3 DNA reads TGCAGCGTGGAGGTCTGGGCTACTAGCTCCTACGAGCAGTACTTC.

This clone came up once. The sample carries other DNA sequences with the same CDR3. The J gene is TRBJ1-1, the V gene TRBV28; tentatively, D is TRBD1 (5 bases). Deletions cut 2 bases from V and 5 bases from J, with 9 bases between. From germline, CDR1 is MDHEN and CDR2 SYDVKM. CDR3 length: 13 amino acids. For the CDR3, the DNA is TGTGCCAGCAGTTTACAGGGTCGGACTGAAGCTTTCTTT. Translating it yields CASSLQGRTEAFF.

CDR3: CASSPNLMTGHYGYTF. The DNA of the CDR3 is TGCGCCAGCAGCCCGAACTTAATGACAGGCCACTATGGCTACACCTTC. The rearrangement joins TRBV5-1 to TRBJ1-2, with D tentatively TRBD1 (6 bases). Trimming cost V 4 bases and J 3 bases, with 19 bases left between them. The CDR3 covers 16 residues. Germline assignment: CDR1 SGHRS and CDR2 YFSETQ.

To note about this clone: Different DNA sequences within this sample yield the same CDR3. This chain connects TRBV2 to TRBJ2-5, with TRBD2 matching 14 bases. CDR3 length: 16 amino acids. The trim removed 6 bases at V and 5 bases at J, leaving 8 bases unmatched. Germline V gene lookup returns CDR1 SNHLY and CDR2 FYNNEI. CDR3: CASSGGLAGAGETQYF. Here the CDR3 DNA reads TGTGCCAGCAGCGGGGGACTAGCGGGAGCCGGGGAGACCCAGTACTTC.

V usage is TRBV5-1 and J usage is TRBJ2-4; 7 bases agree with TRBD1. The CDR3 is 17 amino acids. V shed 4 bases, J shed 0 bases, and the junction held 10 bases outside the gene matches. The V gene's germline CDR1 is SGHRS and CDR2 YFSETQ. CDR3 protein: CASSPALTGLAKNIQYF. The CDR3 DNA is TGCGCCAGCAGCCCGGCCCTGACAGGGCTAGCCAAAAACATTCAGTACTTC. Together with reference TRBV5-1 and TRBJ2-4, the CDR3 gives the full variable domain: KAGVTQTPRYLIKTRGQQVTLSCSPISGHRSVSWYQQTPGQGLQFLFEYFSETQRNKGNFPGRFSGRQFSNSRSEMNVSTLELGDSALYLCASSPALTGLAKNIQYFGAGTRLSVL.

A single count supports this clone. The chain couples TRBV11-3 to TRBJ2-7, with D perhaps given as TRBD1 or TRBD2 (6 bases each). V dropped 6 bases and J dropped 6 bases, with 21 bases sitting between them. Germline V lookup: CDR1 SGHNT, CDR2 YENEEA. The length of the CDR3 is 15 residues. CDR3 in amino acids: CASSPGLGGLSEQYF. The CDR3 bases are TGTGCCAGCAGTCCCGGCTTGGGGGGCCTAAGCGAGCAGTACTTC. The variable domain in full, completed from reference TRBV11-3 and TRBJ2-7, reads EAGVVQSPRYKIIEKKQPVAFWCNPISGHNTLYWYLQNLGQGPELLIRYENEEAVDDSQLPKDRFSAERLKGVDSTLKIQPAELGDSAVYLCASSPGLGGLSEQYFGPGTRLTVT.

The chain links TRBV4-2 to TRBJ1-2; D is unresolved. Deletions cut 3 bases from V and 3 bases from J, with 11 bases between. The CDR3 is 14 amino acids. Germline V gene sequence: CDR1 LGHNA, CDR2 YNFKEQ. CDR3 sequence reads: CASSQNYGDYGYTF. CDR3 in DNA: TGTGCCAGCAGCCAGAACTATGGGGACTATGGCTACACCTTC.

The CDR3 reads CASRTGTSVGETQYF. For the CDR3, the DNA is TGTGCCAGCAGAACCGGGACTAGCGTAGGAGAGACCCAGTACTTC. The chain recombines TRBV6-1 with TRBJ2-5; 10 bases line up with TRBD2. Trimming removed 6 bases from V and 4 bases from J; junction bases left unmatched: 8. CDR1 and CDR2 from the germline V gene are MNHNS and SASEGT. The CDR3 totals 15 residues.

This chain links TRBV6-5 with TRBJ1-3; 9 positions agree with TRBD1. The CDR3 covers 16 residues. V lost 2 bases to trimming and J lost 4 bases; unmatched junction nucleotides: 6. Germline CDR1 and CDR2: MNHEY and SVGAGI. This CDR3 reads CASSYSGQGKGNTIYF. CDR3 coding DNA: TGTGCCAGCAGTTACAGTGGACAGGGGAAGGGAAACACCATATATTTT.

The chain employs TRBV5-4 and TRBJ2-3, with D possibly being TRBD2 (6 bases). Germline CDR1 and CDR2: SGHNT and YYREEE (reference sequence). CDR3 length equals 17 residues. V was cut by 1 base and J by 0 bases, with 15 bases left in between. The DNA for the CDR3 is TGTGCCAGCAGCTTGACGGTGGGAGGTACGAGCACAGATACGCAGTATTTT. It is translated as CASSLTVGGTSTDTQYF.

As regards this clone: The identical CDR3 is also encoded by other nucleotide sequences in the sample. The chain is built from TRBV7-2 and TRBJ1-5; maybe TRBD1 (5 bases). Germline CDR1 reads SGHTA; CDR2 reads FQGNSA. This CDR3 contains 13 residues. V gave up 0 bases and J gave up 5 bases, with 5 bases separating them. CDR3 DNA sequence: TGTGCCAGCAGCTTAGCAGGGGATCAGCCCCAGCATTTT. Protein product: CASSLAGDQPQHF.

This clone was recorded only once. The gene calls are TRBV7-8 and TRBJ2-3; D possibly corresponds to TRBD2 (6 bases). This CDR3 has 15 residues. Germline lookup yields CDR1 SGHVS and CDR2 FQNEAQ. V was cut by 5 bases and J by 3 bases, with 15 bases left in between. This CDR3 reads CASSPREWLTDTQYF. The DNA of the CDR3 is TGTGCCAGCAGCCCACGGGAGTGGTTAACAGATACGCAGTATTTT. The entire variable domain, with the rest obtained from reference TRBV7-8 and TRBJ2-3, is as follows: GAGVSQSPRYKVAKRGQDVALRCDPISGHVSLFWYQQALGQGPEFLTYFQNEAQLDKSGLPSDRFFAERPEGSVSTLKIQRTQQEDSAVYLCASSPREWLTDTQYFGPGTRLTVL.

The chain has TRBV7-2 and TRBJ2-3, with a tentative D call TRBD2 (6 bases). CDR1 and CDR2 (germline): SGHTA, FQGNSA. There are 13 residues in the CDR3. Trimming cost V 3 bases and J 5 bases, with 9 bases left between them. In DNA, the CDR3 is TGTGCCAGCAGCTTCCGGGGGTTAGATACGCAGTATTTT. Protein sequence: CASSFRGLDTQYF.

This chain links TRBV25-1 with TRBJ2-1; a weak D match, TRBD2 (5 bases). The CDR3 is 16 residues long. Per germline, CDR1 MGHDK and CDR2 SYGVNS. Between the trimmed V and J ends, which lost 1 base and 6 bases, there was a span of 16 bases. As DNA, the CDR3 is TGTGCCAGCAGTGAATCCGGCCGGGAACGCACCAATGAGCAGTTCTTC. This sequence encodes CASSESGRERTNEQFF. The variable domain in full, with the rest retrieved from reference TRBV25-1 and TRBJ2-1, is EADIYQTPRYLVIGTGKKITLECSQTMGHDKMYWYQQDPGMELHLIHYSYGVNSTEKGDLSSESTVSRIRTEHFPLTLESARPSHTSQYLCASSESGRERTNEQFFGPGTRLTVL.

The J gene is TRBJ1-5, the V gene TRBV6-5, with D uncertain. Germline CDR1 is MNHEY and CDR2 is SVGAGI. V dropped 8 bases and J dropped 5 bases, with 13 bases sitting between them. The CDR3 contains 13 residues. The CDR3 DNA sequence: TGTGCCAGCGCCACCTTAGGTGATCAGCCCCAGCATTTT. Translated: CASATLGDQPQHF.

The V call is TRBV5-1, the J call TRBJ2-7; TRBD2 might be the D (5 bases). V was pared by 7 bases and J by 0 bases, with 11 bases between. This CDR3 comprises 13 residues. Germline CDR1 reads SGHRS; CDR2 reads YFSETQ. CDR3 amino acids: CASGRTSSYEQYF. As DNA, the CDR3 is TGCGCCAGCGGACGCACTAGCTCCTACGAGCAGTACTTC.

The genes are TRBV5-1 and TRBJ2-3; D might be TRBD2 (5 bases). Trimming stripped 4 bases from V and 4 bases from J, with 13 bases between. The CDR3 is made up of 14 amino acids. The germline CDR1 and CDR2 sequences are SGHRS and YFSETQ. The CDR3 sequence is CASSGGVSADTQYF. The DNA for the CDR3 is TGCGCCAGCAGCGGAGGCGTCTCCGCAGATACGCAGTATTTT.

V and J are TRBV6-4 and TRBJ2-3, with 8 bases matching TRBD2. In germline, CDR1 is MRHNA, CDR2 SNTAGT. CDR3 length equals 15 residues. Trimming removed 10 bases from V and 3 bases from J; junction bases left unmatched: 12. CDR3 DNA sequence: TGTGCCACCCGGTCGGGGGGGTTTAGTACAGATACGCAGTATTTT. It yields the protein CATRSGGFSTDTQYF.

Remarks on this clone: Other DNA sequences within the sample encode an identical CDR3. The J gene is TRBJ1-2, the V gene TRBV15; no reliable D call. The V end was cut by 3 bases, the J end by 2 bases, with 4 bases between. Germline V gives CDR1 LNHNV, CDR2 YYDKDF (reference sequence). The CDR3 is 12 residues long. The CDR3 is CATSRENYGYTF. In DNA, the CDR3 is TGTGCCACCAGCAGGGAAAACTATGGCTACACCTTC.

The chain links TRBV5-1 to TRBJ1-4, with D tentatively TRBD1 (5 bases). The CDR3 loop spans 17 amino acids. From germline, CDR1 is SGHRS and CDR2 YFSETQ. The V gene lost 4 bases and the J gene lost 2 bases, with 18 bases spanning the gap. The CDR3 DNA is TGCGCCAGCAGCCGGGGTCGGACATCCACGACTAATGAAAAACTGTTTTTT. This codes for CASSRGRTSTTNEKLFF.